The TCR beta chain described here comes from a study of early stage breast cancer tumors. Sequenced by immunoSEQ multiplex PCR; TCRdb stores in-frame clones only, minus some. The sample consists of tens of thousands of clones, approximately 72% of them appearing once. Germline lookup yields CDR1 SGHDN and CDR2 FVKESK. This CDR3 is 14 amino acids long. V shed 4 bases and J 10 bases; nucleotides not matched to a gene: 7. The origin of this receptor is a person aged 45 to 59 with breast cancer. The sample comprised blood. V gene TRBV14 combines with J gene TRBJ1-1, with 12 bases lining up with TRBD1. CDR3: CASSPGTGGRGAFF. The CDR3 bases are TGTGCCAGCAGCCCCGGGACAGGGGGCCGAGGAGCTTTCTTT.